Listed below are T cell receptor beta chains from one sample, sequenced in a study of OX40 agonist ivuxolimab in advanced cancers. The table came from immunoSEQ multiplex PCR; TCRdb's copy has only in-frame clones and leaves some out. The top ten clones hold 2.5% to 3% of a sample with 75,000 to 100,000 clones, approximately 80% of them seen once. This specimen consisted of CD4+ or CD8+ T cells sorted from blood, obtained in a trial of the OX40 agonist ivuxolimab. The origin of the receptors is an adult with an advanced solid tumor such as melanoma, head and neck, liver or kidney cancer. CDR3s include the opening cysteine and the closing phenylalanine or tryptophan. The D gene is left open where the match is weak. Rows give clone size only sometimes, using once, few, many, or a class for an expanded clone.

clone size	D gene	V gene	J gene	CDR3 DNA	CDR3 protein
NA	NA	TRBV5-4	TRBJ2-3	TGTGCCAGCAGCTTGTTCAGCACAGATACGCAGTATTTT	CASSLFSTDTQYF
few	NA	TRBV2	TRBJ2-3	TGTGCCAGTCGGGGTCGGGTGAGCACAGATACGCAGTATTTT	CASRGRVSTDTQYF
few	TRBD2	TRBV6-6	TRBJ2-3	TGTGCCAGCAGAGATGCTAGCGGGGGAGATACGCAGTATTTT	CASRDASGGDTQYF
once	NA	TRBV19	TRBJ1-4	TGTGCCAGTAGTATAGATCGGTGGGCTGCTAATGAAAAACTGTTTTTT	CASSIDRWAANEKLFF
once	NA	TRBV28	TRBJ2-2	TGTGCCAGCAGTTTACTGTCCGGGTCGAACACCGGGGAGCTGTTTTTT	CASSLLSGSNTGELFF
NA	TRBD1	TRBV5-4	TRBJ2-1	TGTGCCAGCAGCCGCATTACCCTGGGACAGACACACAATGAGCAGTTCTTC	CASSRITLGQTHNEQFF
NA	NA	TRBV18	TRBJ2-1	TGTGCCAGCTCACTTCTCCTCGCGGGAGAGCAGTTCTTC	CASSLLLAGEQFF
NA	TRBD2	TRBV9	TRBJ2-1	TGTGCCAGCAGCATCCTAGCGGGGGGTAGCTCCTACAATGAGCAGTTCTTC	CASSILAGGSSYNEQFF
NA	NA	TRBV6-5	TRBJ1-2	TGTGCCAGCAGCCCCATTCCTCTCTCGAGTGGCTACACCTTC	CASSPIPLSSGYTF
once	TRBD1	TRBV29-1	TRBJ2-3	TGCAGCGCCTCGGGACAGACCACAGATACGCAGTATTTT	CSASGQTTDTQYF
NA	TRBD1	TRBV7-9	TRBJ1-1	TGTGCCAGCAGGGACAGGGGGCAGGTCACTGAAGCTTTCTTT	CASRDRGQVTEAFF
NA	TRBD1	TRBV5-6	TRBJ1-2	TGTGCCAGCAGCTTAAACAGGGGAGAGGGCTACACCTTC	CASSLNRGEGYTF
NA	TRBD1	TRBV11-2	TRBJ1-1	TGTGCCAGCAGCCACCAAGTCAGGGGGAAAACTGAAGCTTTCTTT	CASSHQVRGKTEAFF
NA	TRBD2	TRBV6-5	TRBJ2-3	TGTGCCAGCAGTTACTCGACTAGGCGGCGGGGGGGTACGCAGTATTTT	CASSYSTRRRGGTQYF
NA	NA	TRBV9	TRBJ2-2	TGTGCCAGCAGAATAGACTGGAACACCGGGGAGCTGTTTTTT	CASRIDWNTGELFF
NA	NA	TRBV30	TRBJ1-1	TGTGCCTGGAGTGTAAGCAGAGTGACTGAAGCTTTCTTT	CAWSVSRVTEAFF
NA	NA	TRBV11-3	TRBJ2-3	TGTGCCAGCAGCTTAGGGCTAACTTCCACAGATACGCAGTATTTT	CASSLGLTSTDTQYF
once	NA	TRBV7-2	TRBJ2-3	TGTGCCAGCAGCCACGGGACCACAGATACGCAGTATTTT	CASSHGTTDTQYF
NA	NA	TRBV7-8	TRBJ2-2	TGTGCCAGCAGCTTTGGCAAACTCACCGGGGAGCTGTTTTTT	CASSFGKLTGELFF
NA	NA	TRBV7-9	TRBJ2-7	TGTGCCAGCAGCTTAGAGGTGGTGGGCGAGCAGTACTTC	CASSLEVVGEQYF
few	TRBD1	TRBV6-6	TRBJ1-4	TGTGCCGCCCGACAGGGGAATGAAAAACTGTTTTTT	CAARQGNEKLFF
NA	NA	TRBV7-2	TRBJ1-2	TGTGCCAGCAGCTTGAACAACGCAGGAAGCTATGGCTACACCTTC	CASSLNNAGSYGYTF
NA	NA	TRBV6-6	TRBJ1-1	TGTGCCAGCAGTACGAAGGGGTTTTCGAACACTGAAGCTTTCTTT	CASSTKGFSNTEAFF
NA	TRBD2	TRBV4-1	TRBJ2-1	TGCGCCAGCAGCCAACCACTAGCGGGGGAGAAAGATGAGCAGTTCTTC	CASSQPLAGEKDEQFF
once	NA	TRBV19	TRBJ1-3	TGTGCCAGTAGTGGGCAGGAACCGACTGGAAACACCATATATTTT	CASSGQEPTGNTIYF
NA	NA	TRBV4-1	TRBJ2-1	TGCGCCAGCAGCCAAGCGGACAGTAACAATGAGCAGTTCTTC	CASSQADSNNEQFF